The present entry profiles one TCR beta chain with its context. Isolation per sample recovered at least 6.5 million PBMCs. Through a sample-barcoded 5' primer and a J-beta primer mix, a second PCR was run for roughly 7 to 12 cycles. Via MiXCR, TCRdb re-called the 5' RACE reads, giving one row per CDR3 protein. The data hold hundreds of thousands of distinct CDR3 sequences, with more than 20% observed a single time. V trimming: 5 bases; J trimming: 5 bases; junction bases outside the gene matches: 6. CDR3 length: 14 amino acids. Germline V gene lookup returns CDR1 SGHTA and CDR2 FQGNSA. This record comes from a study of blood T cells in healthy people across ages. This same sample was also part of a study on T cells of mothers and their children.

The V and J genes are TRBV7-2 and TRBJ2-7; 10 nucleotides agree with TRBD1. This sequence was found in a boy between 10 and 17 years old in good health. Sequenced sample: blood. This CDR3 reads CASSAPGQGNEQYF. CDR3 DNA: TGTGCCAGCAGCGCCCCGGGACAGGGGAACGAGCAGTACTTC.